The 16 T cell receptor beta chains below were found in one sample sequenced in a study of beta chain features in type 1 diabetes. Sequencing targeted expressed TCRB transcripts, as all isolated RNA had been reverse transcribed. Profiled with immunoSEQ multiplex PCR; TCRdb holds only in-frame clones, not every one. The table records roughly 350,000 clones, roughly 11% of them present only once. Specimen: naive CD4+ T cells from blood. These receptors all stem from a woman in her 30s in good health.

The chain has TRBV7-3 and TRBJ2-1; 11 bases map to TRBD2. V shed 8 bases and J 4 bases; nucleotides not matched to a gene: 7. The length of the CDR3 is 15 residues. Germline CDR1 reads SGHTA; CDR2 reads FQGTGA. Here the CDR3 reads CASSGRLAGYNEQFF. In DNA, the CDR3 is TGTGCCAGCTCGGGACGACTAGCGGGGTACAATGAGCAGTTCTTC. Drawing the rest from reference TRBV7-3 and TRBJ2-1, the complete variable domain is GAGVSQTPSNKVTEKGKYVELRCDPISGHTALYWYRQSLGQGPEFLIYFQGTGAADDSGLPNDRFFAVRPEGSVSTLKIQRTERGDSAVYLCASSGRLAGYNEQFFGPGTRLTVL.

The chain links TRBV28 to TRBJ1-5, with D possibly being TRBD1 (6 bases). CDR3 size: 14 residues. V dropped 4 bases and J dropped 0 bases, with 7 bases sitting between them. Germline CDR1 MDHEN, CDR2 SYDVKM. This CDR3 reads CASSWTVSNQPQHF. The CDR3 nucleotides are TGTGCCAGCAGTTGGACAGTTAGCAATCAGCCCCAGCATTTT.

This clone has a handful of counts. The rearrangement uses TRBV5-6 and TRBJ2-5; TRBD2 aligns across 8 bases. Germline V CDR1 and CDR2: SGHDT, YYEEEE. The J segment lost 5 bases and the V segment lost 1 base, leaving 7 bases of the junction unmatched. CDR3 length equals 15 residues. The CDR3 loop is CASSLIPGGGETQYF. In DNA, the CDR3 is TGTGCCAGCAGCTTGATTCCGGGAGGGGGGGAGACCCAGTACTTC.

This clone turned up a few times. CDR3 in DNA: TGTGCTAGTGGGGCCGACAGTTCCTACAATGAGCAGTTCTTC. Encoded protein: CASGADSSYNEQFF. The J gene is TRBJ2-1, the V gene TRBV12-5; possible D gene TRBD1, 5 bases. With 6 bases removed from V and 1 base from J, the gap between germline ends came to 10 bases. CDR1 and CDR2 from the germline V gene are LGHNT and FRNRAP. The CDR3 has 14 amino acids. Based on the CDR3 plus reference TRBV12-5 and TRBJ2-1, the full variable domain is DARVTQTPRHKVTEMGQEVTMRCQPILGHNTVFWYRQTMMQGLELLAYFRNRAPLDDSGMPKDRFSAEMPDATLATLKIQPSEPRDSAVYFCASGADSSYNEQFFGPGTRLTVL.

This clone was seen a handful of times. Germline is not matched at one junction end, which may reflect a read error. The chain joins TRBV14 to TRBJ2-5; no reliable D call. The CDR3 length is 11 residues. Germline assignment: CDR1 SGHDN and CDR2 FVKESK. CDR3 sequence (DNA): TGTGCCAGCAGTCAACGAGAGGCCCAGTACTTC. This gives the protein CASSQREAQYF.

The V gene is TRBV14, the J gene TRBJ2-5, with 7 bases matching TRBD2. Germline CDR1 reads SGHDN; CDR2 reads FVKESK. V lost 3 bases, J lost 6 bases, and 10 bases stayed unmatched. The CDR3 length is 15 residues. This CDR3 reads CASSHGDYRLKTQYF. CDR3 sequence (DNA): TGTGCCAGCAGCCATGGGGACTACCGGTTAAAGACCCAGTACTTC.

This clone appeared a few times. The rearrangement links TRBV15 to TRBJ2-1, with D tentatively TRBD2 (6 bases). The CDR3 covers 15 residues. V was pared by 3 bases and J by 2 bases, with 11 bases between. CDR1 is LNHNV, CDR2 YYDKDF, per germline (reference sequence). The CDR3 DNA is TGTGCCACCAGCAGGACGGGGGTCCCCTACAATGAGCAGTTCTTC. Translated: CATSRTGVPYNEQFF.

As concerns this clone: Other DNA sequences within the sample encode an identical CDR3. This chain uses TRBV19 with TRBJ2-2, with D maybe TRBD1 (6 bases). The germline V gene encodes CDR1 LNHDA and CDR2 SQIVND (reference sequence). This CDR3 contains 13 residues. V gave up 4 bases and J gave up 5 bases, with 8 bases separating them. The CDR3 DNA is TGTGCCAGTAGTAATCAGGGGACCGGGGAGCTGTTTTTT. Translated: CASSNQGTGELFF.

V usage is TRBV21-1 and J usage is TRBJ2-1; the table's D call TRBD2 went unverified against the DNA. TRBV21-1 is a listed pseudogene. This CDR3 comprises 17 residues. The CDR3 DNA follows: TGTGCCAGCAGCAACCCATTGACTAGCGGGAGCTGTAATGAGCAGTTCTTC. It is translated as CASSNPLTSGSCNEQFF.

This clone was recorded a few times. The CDR3 reads CASSLTAGVSEQFF. The CDR3 nucleotides read TGTGCCAGCAGCTTAACGGCGGGAGTAAGTGAGCAGTTCTTC. The chain employs TRBV11-3 and TRBJ2-1; 7 bases agree with TRBD2. Germline V lookup: CDR1 SGHNT, CDR2 YENEEA. Trimming removed 2 bases from V and 9 bases from J; junction bases left unmatched: 7. The CDR3 is 14 amino acids.

V and J are TRBV7-9 and TRBJ2-7; a weak D match, TRBD1 (5 bases). Germline V gene data show CDR1 as SEHNR and CDR2 as FQNEAQ (reference sequence). The CDR3 runs to 12 residues. The V end lost 8 bases, the J end lost 3 bases, and 11 bases lay between the germline ends. The CDR3 nucleotides read TGTGCCAGCGTATCAGGGTACTACGAGCAGTACTTC. Protein product: CASVSGYYEQYF.

Only a few counts were recorded for this clone. V gene TRBV11-3 combines with J gene TRBJ2-1; maybe TRBD1 (6 bases). The CDR3 totals 16 residues. V was shortened by 3 bases and J by 0 bases, with 12 bases between the two germline ends. Germline-derived CDR1 and CDR2 are SGHNT and YENEEA. The DNA for the CDR3 is TGTGCCAGCAGCTTGGCCGGGACAAACTCCTACAATGAGCAGTTCTTC. It specifies CASSLAGTNSYNEQFF.

This clone was seen a few times. V usage is TRBV19 and J usage is TRBJ1-2; the match to TRBD1 covers 9 bases. CDR1 and CDR2 from the germline V gene are LNHDA and SQIVND (reference sequence). V gave up 4 bases and J gave up 6 bases; unmatched junction bases: 9. This CDR3 comprises 15 residues. As DNA, the CDR3 is TGTGCCAGTAGTACTACCGGGACAGGGCCAAATGGCTACACCTTC. As protein: CASSTTGTGPNGYTF. The full variable domain, with the rest looked up from reference TRBV19 and TRBJ1-2, is DGGITQSPKYLFRKEGQNVTLSCEQNLNHDAMYWYRQDPGQGLRLIYYSQIVNDFQKGDIAEGYSVSREKKESFPLTVTSAQKNPTAFYLCASSTTGTGPNGYTFGSGTRLTVV.

The sample holds a few counts of this clone. This chain connects TRBV28 to TRBJ1-2; 8 bases fit TRBD1. The V and J ends lost 7 bases and 5 bases, in that order; junction bases with no gene match: 6. Germline CDR1 is MDHEN and CDR2 is SYDVKM. CDR3 length: 13 residues. CDR3 sequence reads: CASTNRQGYGYTF. As DNA, the CDR3 is TGTGCCAGCACCAACCGACAGGGGTATGGCTACACCTTC.

This clone was counted only a few times. The chain is built from TRBV4-3 and TRBJ2-5, with D unresolved. V lost 3 bases and J 1 base, leaving 12 bases between the germline ends. CDR3 length equals 15 residues. The germline gives CDR1 LGHNA, CDR2 YSLEER. The CDR3 reads CASSHGSTFQETQYF. The CDR3 DNA sequence: TGCGCCAGCAGCCACGGTTCTACCTTCCAAGAGACCCAGTACTTC.

This chain joins TRBV14 and TRBJ2-1; TRBD2 agrees at 10 bases. The CDR3 is 13 amino acids. Germline CDR1 and CDR2: SGHDN and FVKESK. V gave up 4 bases and J gave up 9 bases; unmatched junction bases: 3. The CDR3 nucleotides are TGTGCCAGCAGCCTGAAGCGGGAGGGTGAGCAGTTCTTC. It is translated as CASSLKREGEQFF.